A selection of T cell receptor beta chains follows, all from one sample in a study of OX40 agonist ivuxolimab in advanced cancers. Clones were read by immunoSEQ multiplex PCR, and TCRdb kept only the in-frame ones, dropping some. The top ten clones hold around 20% of a sample with tens of thousands of clones, roughly 88% of them seen once. The sequenced sample was CD4+ or CD8+ T cells sorted from blood, obtained in a trial of the OX40 agonist ivuxolimab. These receptor sequences come from an adult with an advanced solid tumor such as melanoma, head and neck, liver or kidney cancer. Each CDR3 is given with its conserved first and last residue. The order of the fields is CDR3 protein, CDR3 DNA, clone size, J gene, V gene, D gene. A D gene is named only where the DNA matches it firmly. Rows give clone size only sometimes, using once, few, many, or a class for an expanded clone.

CDR3: CATQTGGIDTQYF; DNA: TGTGCCACCCAGACAGGGGGGATAGATACGCAGTATTTT; size: NA; J: TRBJ2-3; V: TRBV6-5; D: TRBD1
CDR3: CASSPPGQPRNGYTF; DNA: TGTGCCAGCAGTCCACCGGGACAGCCAAGGAATGGCTACACCTTC; size: NA; J: TRBJ1-2; V: TRBV27; D: TRBD1
CDR3: CASLTRGEGGLYNEQFF; DNA: TGTGCCAGCCTGACGAGGGGAGAGGGGGGCCTCTACAATGAGCAGTTCTTC; size: NA; J: TRBJ2-1; V: TRBV7-9; D: NA
CDR3: CASSPWTGGNTIYF; DNA: TGTGCCAGCAGCCCCTGGACAGGGGGAAACACCATATATTTT; size: NA; J: TRBJ1-3; V: TRBV7-8; D: TRBD1
CDR3: CAISDTRGYGEQYF; DNA: TGTGCCATCAGTGATACCAGGGGTTATGGCGAGCAGTACTTC; size: NA; J: TRBJ2-7; V: TRBV10-3; D: NA
CDR3: CASRELSYNEQFF; DNA: TGTGCTAGTAGGGAGCTTTCCTACAATGAGCAGTTCTTC; size: NA; J: TRBJ2-1; V: TRBV6-5; D: NA
CDR3: CASSLVGGNQPQHF; DNA: TGTGCCAGCAGTTTAGTGGGCGGCAATCAGCCCCAGCATTTT; size: NA; J: TRBJ1-5; V: TRBV27; D: NA
CDR3: CASSLFLGVSTDTQYF; DNA: TGTGCCAGCAGCTTGTTTCTCGGGGTCAGCACAGATACGCAGTATTTT; size: NA; J: TRBJ2-3; V: TRBV5-6; D: NA
CDR3: CASSQGHYTGELFF; DNA: TGTGCCAGCAGTCAGGGACATTACACCGGGGAGCTGTTTTTT; size: NA; J: TRBJ2-2; V: TRBV27; D: NA
CDR3: CASSQEGGRNQPQHF; DNA: TGCGCCAGCAGCCAAGAAGGGGGTCGCAATCAGCCCCAGCATTTT; size: few; J: TRBJ1-5; V: TRBV4-1; D: NA
CDR3: CASSYPLGLPNSPLHF; DNA: TGTGCCAGCAGTTACCCACTTGGCCTACCCAATTCACCCCTCCACTTT; size: NA; J: TRBJ1-6; V: TRBV28; D: NA
CDR3: CASSFAGAATDTQYF; DNA: TGTGCCAGCAGCTTTGCTGGGGCGGCCACAGATACGCAGTATTTT; size: NA; J: TRBJ2-3; V: TRBV7-8; D: NA
CDR3: CASSDSRLGLAGYNEQFF; DNA: TGTGCCAGCAGTGACTCTAGGTTGGGCCTAGCGGGCTACAATGAGCAGTTCTTC; size: NA; J: TRBJ2-1; V: TRBV6-4; D: TRBD2
CDR3: CASSYSGKAEAFF; DNA: TGTGCCAGCAGTTACTCCGGAAAGGCTGAAGCTTTCTTT; size: NA; J: TRBJ1-1; V: TRBV6-5; D: NA
CDR3: CASSGPTDGSSYEQYF; DNA: TGTGCCAGCAGTGGCCCCACGGACGGAAGCTCCTACGAGCAGTACTTC; size: NA; J: TRBJ2-7; V: TRBV2; D: NA
CDR3: CASSPIDNDSNQPQHF; DNA: TGTGCCAGCAGCCCTATCGACAACGATAGCAATCAGCCCCAGCATTTT; size: NA; J: TRBJ1-5; V: TRBV6-6; D: NA
CDR3: CASSLIAGGGETQYF; DNA: TGTGCCAGCAGCCTAATAGCGGGGGGCGGGGAGACCCAGTACTTC; size: few; J: TRBJ2-5; V: TRBV5-4; D: TRBD2
CDR3: CSVGQTATYEQYF; DNA: TGCAGCGTTGGACAGACAGCTACCTACGAGCAGTACTTC; size: NA; J: TRBJ2-7; V: TRBV29-1; D: NA
CDR3: CASSQGAGGSAGELFF; DNA: TGTGCCAGCAGCCAAGGGGCAGGGGGATCCGCCGGGGAGCTGTTTTTT; size: once; J: TRBJ2-2; V: TRBV4-2; D: TRBD1
CDR3: CASSARAGLSTDTQYF; DNA: TGTGCCAGCAGCGCCCGGGCGGGGTTGAGCACAGATACGCAGTATTTT; size: NA; J: TRBJ2-3; V: TRBV7-3; D: NA
CDR3: CASSQEKGGQPQHF; DNA: TGCGCCAGCAGCCAAGAGAAGGGAGGTCAGCCCCAGCATTTT; size: NA; J: TRBJ1-5; V: TRBV4-1; D: NA
CDR3: CASSLAGTSGPYNEQFF; DNA: TGTGCCAGCAGCTTAGCGGGGACTAGCGGACCCTACAATGAGCAGTTCTTC; size: NA; J: TRBJ2-1; V: TRBV7-8; D: TRBD2
CDR3: CSVDLGAQGEQFF; DNA: TGCAGCGTTGATTTGGGGGCCCAAGGTGAGCAGTTCTTC; size: NA; J: TRBJ2-1; V: TRBV29-1; D: NA
CDR3: CASSQGHRGQYNYGYTF; DNA: TGCGCCAGCAGCCAAGGGCACAGGGGGCAGTATAACTATGGCTACACCTTC; size: once; J: TRBJ1-2; V: TRBV4-3; D: TRBD1
CDR3: CASSFIEVINTGELFF; DNA: TGTGCCAGCAGCTTCATAGAAGTTATAAACACCGGGGAGCTGTTTTTT; size: NA; J: TRBJ2-2; V: TRBV7-2; D: NA
CDR3: CASSLGPGANTEAFF; DNA: TGTGCCAGCAGCTTAGGCCCGGGTGCGAACACTGAAGCTTTCTTT; size: once; J: TRBJ1-1; V: TRBV7-6; D: NA
CDR3: CASSWAGNTIYF; DNA: TGTGCCAGTAGCTGGGCTGGAAACACCATATATTTT; size: once; J: TRBJ1-3; V: TRBV19; D: NA
CDR3: CASSTTNYGYTF; DNA: TGTGCCAGCAGCACAACCAACTATGGCTACACCTTC; size: NA; J: TRBJ1-2; V: TRBV9; D: NA
CDR3: CASSPGNTIYF; DNA: TGTGCCAGCAGCCCAGGAAACACCATATATTTT; size: NA; J: TRBJ1-3; V: TRBV14; D: NA
CDR3: CASSQGWSNTEAFF; DNA: TGCGCCAGCAGCCAAGGGTGGAGCAACACTGAAGCTTTCTTT; size: NA; J: TRBJ1-1; V: TRBV4-3; D: NA
CDR3: CASSTKRHQNYGYTF; DNA: TGTGCCAGCAGCACAAAACGACACCAGAACTATGGCTACACCTTC; size: NA; J: TRBJ1-2; V: TRBV7-3; D: NA
CDR3: CASSPDERGPNQPQHF; DNA: TGTGCCAGCAGCCCTGACGAACGGGGACCCAATCAGCCCCAGCATTTT; size: NA; J: TRBJ1-5; V: TRBV7-2; D: NA